Below, 26 T cell receptor beta chains from the same sample are listed, as sequenced in a study of cytomegalovirus exposure and HLA in healthy donors. Use of 60 Vbeta and 13 Jbeta primers characterized the PCR. Using immunoSEQ multiplex PCR, the repertoire was profiled, and TCRdb retains in-frame clones only, with some absent. This sample's clone table lists 160,000 or so clones. The sample was PBMCs. These receptors came from a man aged 25 to 40 in good health and CMV-seronegative.

V gene TRBV19 combines with J gene TRBJ2-7; possible D gene TRBD1, 6 bases. From germline, CDR1 is LNHDA and CDR2 SQIVND (reference sequence). This CDR3 is built from 15 residues. V lost 1 base to trimming and J lost 0 bases, with 10 bases between them. DNA for the CDR3: TGTGCCAGTAGTATAGGGGGGCTCAGCTCCTACGAGCAGTACTTC. Its protein product is CASSIGGLSSYEQYF.

This sequence joins TRBV7-8 and TRBJ1-5; 8 bases agree with TRBD1. Per germline, CDR1 SGHVS and CDR2 FQNEAQ. J lost 7 bases, V lost 4 bases, and 6 bases had no gene match. The CDR3 consists of 14 residues. In nucleotides, the CDR3 is TGTGCCAGCAGCTCGTGGACAGGGAAGCAGCCCCAGCATTTT. This translates into CASSSWTGKQPQHF.

V gene TRBV5-6 combines with J gene TRBJ2-4, with TRBD2 as a possible D gene (6 bases). This CDR3 is 13 amino acids long. Germline CDR1 is SGHDT and CDR2 is YYEEEE. Trimming took 4 bases from V and 9 from J, leaving 14 bases between them. CDR3 nucleotides: TGTGCCAGCAGCAGAACTAGCCCCGGCATTCAGTACTTC. Its protein is CASSRTSPGIQYF.

V and J are TRBV6-5 and TRBJ1-5; 10 bases map to TRBD1. This CDR3 contains 15 residues. V was pared by 7 bases and J by 7 bases, with 10 bases of the junction left unmatched. Germline CDR1 reads MNHEY; CDR2 reads SVGAGI. The CDR3: CASTSGTGAHQPQHF. The CDR3 DNA reads TGTGCCAGCACAAGCGGGACAGGGGCCCACCAGCCCCAGCATTTT.

The chain has TRBV28 and TRBJ1-5; weak D call: TRBD1 (5 bases). Trimming pared 3 bases from V and 2 bases from J, leaving 11 bases between. The CDR3 is made up of 15 amino acids. CDR1 and CDR2 (germline): MDHEN, SYDVKM. The chain's CDR3 is CASSFRGVGNQPQHF. Here the CDR3 DNA reads TGTGCCAGCAGTTTTAGGGGCGTCGGCAATCAGCCCCAGCATTTT. Complete variable domain (other parts from reference TRBV28 and TRBJ1-5): DVKVTQSSRYLVKRTGEKVFLECVQDMDHENMFWYRQDPGLGLRLIYFSYDVKMKEKGDIPEGYSVSREKKERFSLILESASTNQTSMYLCASSFRGVGNQPQHFGDGTRLSIL.

This chain connects TRBV9 to TRBJ2-3; TRBD1 aligns across 10 bases. V trimming: 2 bases; J trimming: 4 bases; junction bases outside the gene matches: 4. Germline V gene sequence: CDR1 SGDLS, CDR2 YYNGEE. The CDR3 has 15 residues. The CDR3 region is CASSVDRGLSDTQYF. In DNA form, the CDR3 reads TGTGCCAGCAGCGTCGACAGGGGGCTATCAGATACGCAGTATTTT.

V is TRBV19 and J is TRBJ1-1; the match to TRBD1 covers 9 bases. There are 14 residues in the CDR3. Germline CDR1 and CDR2: LNHDA and SQIVND (reference sequence). V dropped 6 bases and J dropped 5; count of bases not matched to a gene: 7. CDR3 DNA: TGTGCCAGTAGGAACAGGGGGCTGTGGACTGAAGCTTTCTTT. Its protein product is CASRNRGLWTEAFF.

The chain combines TRBV28 with TRBJ2-7; TRBD1 matches at 9 bases. The CDR3 sequence is 15 residues long. Germline CDR1 reads MDHEN; CDR2 reads SYDVKM. The junction had 10 bases not matched to a gene; V was cut back by 6 bases and J by 4 bases. This CDR3 reads CASSDPGQGLYEQYF. The CDR3 nucleotides read TGTGCCAGCAGCGACCCGGGACAGGGCCTTTACGAGCAGTACTTC.

This rearrangement joins TRBV6-6 to TRBJ2-7; 10 nucleotides match TRBD2. With V trimmed by 2 bases and J by 0 bases, 4 bases remained unmatched. This CDR3 spans 16 amino acids. Germline V CDR1 and CDR2: MNHNY, SVGAGI (reference sequence). This chain's CDR3 is CASSYPTSGFSYEQYF. The CDR3 DNA reads as TGTGCCAGCAGTTACCCGACTAGCGGGTTCTCCTACGAGCAGTACTTC.

The rearrangement uses TRBV11-3 and TRBJ2-6; D possibly corresponds to TRBD1 (5 bases). The CDR3 covers 15 residues. V gave up 5 bases and J gave up 1 base, with 9 bases separating them. The germline V gene has CDR1 SGHNT and CDR2 YENEEA. This chain's CDR3 is CASSQDSSGANVLTF. In nucleotides, the CDR3 is TGTGCCAGCAGCCAAGACAGTTCTGGGGCCAACGTCCTGACTTTC.

The chain employs TRBV6-5 and TRBJ1-5, with a tentative D call TRBD1 (5 bases). The CDR3 totals 13 residues. Germline V gene lookup returns CDR1 MNHEY and CDR2 SVGAGI. V dropped 6 bases and J dropped 4 bases, with 10 bases sitting between them. The CDR3: CASRTGGNQPQHF. CDR3 sequence (DNA): TGTGCCAGCAGGACGGGGGGTAATCAGCCCCAGCATTTT.

The chain combines TRBV11-2 with TRBJ2-1; 10 nucleotides match TRBD1. Germline V lookup: CDR1 SGHAT, CDR2 FQNNGV. Germline trimming cut 3 bases from V and 16 bases from J; bases unmatched to any gene: 9. CDR3 size: 13 residues. DNA for the CDR3: TGTGCCAGCAGCTTCCAGGGAGGGGACAGGGGATTCTTC. This codes for CASSFQGGDRGFF.

J is TRBJ1-5 and V is TRBV18; TRBD1 matches 9 bases. Germline V gene lookup returns CDR1 KGHSH and CDR2 LQKENI. The trim removed 5 bases at V and 1 base at J, leaving 12 bases unmatched. The length of the CDR3 is 18 residues. This CDR3 is CASSTGQGLQGSNQPQHF. The CDR3 region has the DNA TGTGCCAGCTCAACGGGACAGGGTTTGCAGGGAAGCAATCAGCCCCAGCATTTT.

This chain uses TRBV6-1 with TRBJ1-5; tentatively, D is TRBD1 (6 bases). Germline V gene data show CDR1 as MNHNS and CDR2 as SASEGT. This CDR3 spans 15 amino acids. Trimming left V 2 bases short and J 4 bases short, with 12 bases between. Here the CDR3 reads CASSEQQGLNQPQHF. DNA for the CDR3: TGTGCCAGCAGTGAACAACAGGGTTTGAATCAGCCCCAGCATTTT.

The rearrangement uses TRBV10-3 and TRBJ1-2, with 8 bases that match TRBD1. Germline trimming cut 4 bases from V and 4 bases from J; bases unmatched to any gene: 11. This CDR3 is built from 16 residues. Looked up from germline, CDR1 is ENHRY and CDR2 is SYGVKD. This chain's CDR3 is CAISAPDRGRSYGYTF. The CDR3 coding sequence is TGTGCCATCAGTGCCCCTGACAGGGGAAGAAGCTATGGCTACACCTTC.

The J gene is TRBJ2-3, the V gene TRBV4-1, with 7 bases identical to TRBD2. With 4 bases clipped from V and 0 bases from J, the junction kept 10 bases outside the gene matches. The CDR3 totals 17 residues. Germline V gives CDR1 MGHRA, CDR2 YSYEKL. The CDR3 DNA follows: TGCGCCAGCAGCCTCCGGTGGGCTAGCGGAAGCACAGATACGCAGTATTTT. Protein sequence: CASSLRWASGSTDTQYF.

J is TRBJ2-7 and V is TRBV7-2; possibly TRBD1 for D (5 bases). The CDR3 covers 14 residues. Germline assignment: CDR1 SGHTA and CDR2 FQGNSA. Trimming took off 6 bases at V and 4 bases at J, with 16 bases between the two ends. CDR3 DNA: TGTGCCAGCAGTGCAGGGCTTCCGCCTTACGAGCAGTACTTC. As protein: CASSAGLPPYEQYF.

The chain links TRBV5-4 to TRBJ2-2, with TRBD1 matching over 9 bases. The CDR3 covers 15 residues. The trim removed 7 bases at V and 5 bases at J, leaving 9 bases unmatched. CDR1 is SGHNT, CDR2 YYREEE, per germline (reference sequence). CDR3 DNA: TGTGCCAGCGAGAAAGGACAGGGGAGTACCGGGGAGCTGTTTTTT. Protein: CASEKGQGSTGELFF.

The chain joins TRBV5-5 to TRBJ1-2; D is unresolved. From germline, CDR1 is SGHKS and CDR2 YYEKEE (reference sequence). The ends were cut back, 5 bases at V and 2 bases at J, with 10 bases in the middle. The CDR3 sequence is 13 residues long. CDR3 nucleotide sequence: TGTGCCAGCAGGGTTGGAGTCAACTATGGCTACACCTTC. Protein: CASRVGVNYGYTF.

This sequence joins TRBV7-3 and TRBJ2-1; TRBD2 aligns across 7 bases. CDR1 is SGHTA, CDR2 FQGTGA, per germline. The CDR3 sequence is 13 residues long. The V segment lost 8 bases and the J segment 4 bases; nucleotides outside the gene matches: 5. The CDR3 reads CASALAEYNEQFF. In nucleotides, the CDR3 is TGTGCCAGCGCGCTAGCGGAATACAATGAGCAGTTCTTC.

The chain combines TRBV10-3 with TRBJ1-5; D gene unclear. CDR3 length: 13 residues. V lost 4 bases to trimming and J lost 3 bases, with 7 bases between them. The germline V gene encodes CDR1 ENHRY and CDR2 SYGVKD. CDR3 DNA sequence: TGTGCCATCAGTGTGGGCCTCAATCAGCCCCAGCATTTT. Encoded protein: CAISVGLNQPQHF.

The CDR3 bases are TGTGCCACCAGCAGAGAGGGACAGGGTGGGTACGAGCAGTACTTC. This encodes CATSREGQGGYEQYF. The V and J genes are TRBV15 and TRBJ2-7; 9 positions match TRBD1. The trim removed 0 bases at V and 4 bases at J, leaving 4 bases unmatched. The germline CDR1 and CDR2 sequences are LNHNV and YYDKDF (reference sequence). The CDR3 consists of 15 residues.

The J gene is TRBJ1-2, the V gene TRBV11-2; D is unresolved. Germline lookup yields CDR1 SGHAT and CDR2 FQNNGV. V lost 3 bases and J 3 bases, leaving 8 bases between the germline ends. The CDR3 spans 13 residues. The CDR3 protein is CASSFGRYYGYTF. DNA for the CDR3: TGTGCCAGCAGCTTCGGCAGGTACTATGGCTACACCTTC. Supplemented by reference TRBV11-2 and TRBJ1-2, the full variable domain reads EAGVAQSPRYKIIEKRQSVAFWCNPISGHATLYWYQQILGQGPKLLIQFQNNGVVDDSQLPKDRFSAERLKGVDSTLKIQPAKLEDSAVYLCASSFGRYYGYTFGSGTRLTVV.

The rearrangement joins TRBV18 to TRBJ1-3; tentative D call: TRBD1 (5 bases). Trimming stripped 6 bases from V and 4 bases from J, with 25 bases between. Germline CDR1 reads KGHSH; CDR2 reads LQKENI. The CDR3 consists of 18 residues. For the CDR3, the DNA is TGTGCCAGCTCCTTGACAACGGGACGCCGCAGCGGGGGAAACACCATATATTTT. Residues: CASSLTTGRRSGGNTIYF. Together with reference TRBV18 and TRBJ1-3, the CDR3 gives the full variable domain: NAGVMQNPRHLVRRRGQEARLRCSPMKGHSHVYWYRQLPEEGLKFMVYLQKENIIDESGMPKERFSAEFPKEGPSILRIQQVVRGDSAAYFCASSLTTGRRSGGNTIYFGEGSWLTVV.

The DNA of the CDR3 is TGTGCCAGCTCTAACCAGGACGGGAGGAGGAACATTCAGTACTTC. Its protein is CASSNQDGRRNIQYF. This chain links TRBV7-6 with TRBJ2-4, with 7 bases matching TRBD2. V lost 8 bases and J lost 7; bases outside the gene matches: 14. This CDR3 has 15 amino acids. From germline, CDR1 is SGHVS and CDR2 FNYEAQ.

The V and J genes are TRBV27 and TRBJ2-1; 8 bases map to TRBD2. Germline V gene sequence: CDR1 MNHEY, CDR2 SMNVEV (reference sequence). Germline trimming cut 2 bases from V and 2 bases from J; bases unmatched to any gene: 2. CDR3 length equals 15 residues. CDR3 sequence reads: CASSLSSGAYNEQFF. The CDR3 nucleotides are TGTGCCAGCAGTTTAAGTAGCGGGGCCTACAATGAGCAGTTCTTC.